This TCR beta chain appears in the sequencing data of a study of CD8+ T cells in alopecia areata. Points from the study as a whole: Besides other cells, scalp samples also yield sequences of resident alphabeta T cells from normal skin. TCRs were shared less clearly across patients than in mice, possibly for HLA-related reasons. It was lesional scalp, especially alopecia totalis/universalis, that showed higher clonality than normal scalp.

V trimming: 5 bases; J trimming: 3 bases; junction bases outside the gene matches: 2. Per germline, CDR1 MNHNY and CDR2 SVGAGI (reference sequence). The CDR3 extends over 13 amino acids. Extracted RNA was reverse transcribed into cDNA, the sequencing template. Sequenced by immunoSEQ multiplex PCR; TCRdb stores in-frame clones only, minus some. The sample has about 150,000 clones, 55% to 65% seen once. As for this clone: Antigen: not known.

The source material was CD4+ T cells sorted from blood. The receptor's source is a human donor in good health. The chain employs TRBV6-6 and TRBJ1-2; 8 nucleotides align to TRBD1. The CDR3 bases are TGTGCCAGCAGTCAGGACAGGGACTATGGCTACACCTTC. This sequence encodes CASSQDRDYGYTF.